This T cell receptor beta chain originates from a study of blood T cells in healthy people across ages. Primed by a sample-barcoded 5' primer and a J-beta primer mix, a second PCR proceeded for roughly 7 to 11 cycles. TCRdb processed the 5' RACE reads anew with MiXCR; each CDR3 protein has one entry. The profile shows around 1,800,000 distinct CDR3 sequences, 39% of them singletons. To note about this clonotype: Its target is unknown.

Every sample yielded at least 6.5 million isolated PBMCs. Points from the study as a whole: A roughly linear age-dependent decrease characterized TCR beta diversity per million T cells. Unsorted PBMC material precluded a definitive naive versus antigen-experienced comparison.

The V gene end was trimmed by 11 bases and the J gene end by 5 bases; junction bases not matched to a gene: 8. CDR1 and CDR2 (germline): SGHTA, FQGNSA. CDR3 length equals 13 residues. The V gene is TRBV7-2, the J gene TRBJ1-5; 8 positions agree with TRBD1. The TCR was taken from a human donor in good health. Source material: blood. The CDR3 loop is CAASETGDQPQHF. The CDR3 coding sequence is TGTGCCGCCTCCGAGACAGGGGATCAGCCCCAGCATTTT.